This T cell receptor (beta chain) was identified in a study of read filtering for tumor transcriptome and immune sequencing. Study-level results: Dropping single-read clonotypes raised IR-seq and RNA-seq shared-clonotype correlation.

This clonotype was detected many times. The antigen is unknown. Trimming took 2 bases from V and 7 from J, leaving 11 bases between them. Germline V gene data show CDR1 as MNHEY and CDR2 as SVGEGT. CDR3 size: 13 residues. This library used about 400 ng RNA and molecular barcoded adaptors spanning alpha/delta and beta/gamma chains. TCRdb recomputed calls from the reads with MiXCR, one row per CDR3 protein. The repertoire has 100,000 to 150,000 distinct CDR3 sequences, under 15% of them found once; the top ten carry approximately 8%. What was sequenced was a population of CD138-negative cells sorted from bone marrow. J is TRBJ1-1 and V is TRBV6-2 or TRBV6-3; D unclear. The sequence came from a donor older than 35 with multiple myeloma. Written as DNA, the CDR3 is TGTGCCAGCAGTTACGCCACGGAGGATGAAGCTTTCTTT. Protein: CASSYATEDEAFF.